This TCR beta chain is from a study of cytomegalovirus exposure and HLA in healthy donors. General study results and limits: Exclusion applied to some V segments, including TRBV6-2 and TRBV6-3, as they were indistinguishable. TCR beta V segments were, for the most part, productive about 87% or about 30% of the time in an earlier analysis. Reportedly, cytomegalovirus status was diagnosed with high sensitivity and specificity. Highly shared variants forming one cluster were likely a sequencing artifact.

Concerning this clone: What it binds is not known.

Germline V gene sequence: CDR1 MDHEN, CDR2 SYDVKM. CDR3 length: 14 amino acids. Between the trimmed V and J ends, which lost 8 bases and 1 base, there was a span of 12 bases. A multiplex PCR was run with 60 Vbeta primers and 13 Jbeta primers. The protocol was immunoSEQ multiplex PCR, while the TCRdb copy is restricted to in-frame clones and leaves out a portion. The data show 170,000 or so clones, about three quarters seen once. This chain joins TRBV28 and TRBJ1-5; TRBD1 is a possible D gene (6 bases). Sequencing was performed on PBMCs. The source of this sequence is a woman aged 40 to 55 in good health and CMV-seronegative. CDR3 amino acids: CASGLTGSNQPQHF. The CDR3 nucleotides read TGTGCCAGCGGATTGACAGGAAGCAATCAGCCCCAGCATTTT.